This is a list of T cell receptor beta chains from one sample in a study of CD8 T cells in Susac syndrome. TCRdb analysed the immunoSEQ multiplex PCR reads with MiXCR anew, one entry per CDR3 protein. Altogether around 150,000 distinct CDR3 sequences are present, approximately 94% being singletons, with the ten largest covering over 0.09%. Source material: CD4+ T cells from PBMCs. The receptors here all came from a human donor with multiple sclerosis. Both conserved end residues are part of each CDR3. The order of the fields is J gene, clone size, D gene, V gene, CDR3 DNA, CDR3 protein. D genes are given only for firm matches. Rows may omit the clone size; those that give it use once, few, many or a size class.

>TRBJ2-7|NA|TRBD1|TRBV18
TGTGCCAGCTCACGAATTACAGGGGGAGGATCCTACGAGCAGTACTTC
CASSRITGGGSYEQYF
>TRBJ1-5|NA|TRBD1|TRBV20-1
TGCAGTTCCCGGGGGACAGGGGTTCAGCCCCAGCATTTT
CSSRGTGVQPQHF
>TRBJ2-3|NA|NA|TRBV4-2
TGTGCCAGCAGCCAAGATTGGGCCGTCACAGATACGCAGTATTTT
CASSQDWAVTDTQYF
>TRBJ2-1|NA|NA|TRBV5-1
TGCGCCAGCAGCTTGGGGGGACCCAATGAGCAGTTCTTC
CASSLGGPNEQFF
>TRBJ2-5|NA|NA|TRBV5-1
TGCGCCAGCAGCTTGGCTACAGGGCAAGAGACCCAGTACTTC
CASSLATGQETQYF
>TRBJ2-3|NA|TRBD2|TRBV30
TGTGCCTGGGTGGGGGGATTTAGCGGGAGGAGCACAGATACGCAGTATTTT
CAWVGGFSGRSTDTQYF
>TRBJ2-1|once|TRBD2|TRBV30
TGTGCCTGGAGAGGACTAGCGGGAGACAGTGAGCAGTTCTTC
CAWRGLAGDSEQFF
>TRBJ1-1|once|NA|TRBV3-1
TGTGCCAGCAGCCAACGAGGGTCGGACTCTGAAGCTTTCTTT
CASSQRGSDSEAFF
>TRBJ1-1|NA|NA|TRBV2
TGTGCCAGCCTCGGAGCAGGGAACACTGAAGCTTTCTTT
CASLGAGNTEAFF
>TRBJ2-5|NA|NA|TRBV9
TGTGCCAGCAGCGTAAACCGTGAGGGAGAGACCCAGTACTTC
CASSVNREGETQYF
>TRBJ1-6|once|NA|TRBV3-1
TGTGCCAGCAGCCAAGTTGTCTATAATTCACCCCTCCACTTT
CASSQVVYNSPLHF
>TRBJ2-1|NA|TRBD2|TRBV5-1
TGCGCCAGCAGGCAGGGATCTAGCGGGAGGTGGAAGGAGCAGTTCTTC
CASRQGSSGRWKEQFF
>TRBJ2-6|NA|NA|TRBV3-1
TGTGCCAGCAGCCCTTACCTGGCACTGACTGCACCTCTGACTTTC
CASSPYLALTAPLTF
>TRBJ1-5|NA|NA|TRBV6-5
TGTGCCAGCAGCGGACAGAATAATCAGCCCCAGCATTTT
CASSGQNNQPQHF
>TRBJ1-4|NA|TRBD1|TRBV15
TGTGCCACCAGCAGGACCGGGACAGGCCTTAATGAAAAACTGTTTTTT
CATSRTGTGLNEKLFF
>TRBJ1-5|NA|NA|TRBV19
TGTGCCAGTAGCCCCCCGGGACTAGGGCAGCCCCAGCATTTT
CASSPPGLGQPQHF
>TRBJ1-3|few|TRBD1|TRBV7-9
TGTGCCAGCAGCCCAGGGGGAGCTGGAAACACCATATATTTT
CASSPGGAGNTIYF
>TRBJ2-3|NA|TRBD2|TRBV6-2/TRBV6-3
TGTGCCAGCAGTTACCCTAACCTAGCGGGACCAGATACGCAGTATTTT
CASSYPNLAGPDTQYF
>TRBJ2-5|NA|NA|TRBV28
TGTGCCAGCAGTCTGCCTCTCACAGGGCTTGAGACCCAGTACTTC
CASSLPLTGLETQYF
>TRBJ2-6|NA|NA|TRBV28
TGTGCCAGCAGTTTATCCGAGGCTGGGGCCAACGTCCTGACTTTC
CASSLSEAGANVLTF
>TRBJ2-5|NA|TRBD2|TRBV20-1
TGCAGTGCCGGGGACTATTCACAAGAGACCCAGTACTTC
CSAGDYSQETQYF
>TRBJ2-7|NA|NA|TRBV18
TGTGCCAGCTCACCACGTCAAGGGAACCCCAACGAGCAGTACTTC
CASSPRQGNPNEQYF
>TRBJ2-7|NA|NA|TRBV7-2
TGTGCCAGCAGCTTGACCGGGCGGGTTAAGTACGAGCAGTACTTC
CASSLTGRVKYEQYF
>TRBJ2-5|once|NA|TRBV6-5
TGTGCCAGCACCCAGGGGGGTAGCGGAGAGACCCAGTACTTC
CASTQGGSGETQYF
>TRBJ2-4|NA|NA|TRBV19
TGTGCCAGTAGCCCCGGGGGAACCAAAAACATTCAGTACTTC
CASSPGGTKNIQYF
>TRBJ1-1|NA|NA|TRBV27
TGTGCCAGCCAAAGAGGGGAGACTGATGAAGCTTTCTTT
CASQRGETDEAFF
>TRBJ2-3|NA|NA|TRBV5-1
TGCGCCAGCAGCCTCCCCCCAAGGGGTGGAGATACGCAGTATTTT
CASSLPPRGGDTQYF
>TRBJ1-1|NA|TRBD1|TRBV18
TGTGCCAGCTCACCGGACAGGGGACCGACTGAAGCTTTCTTT
CASSPDRGPTEAFF
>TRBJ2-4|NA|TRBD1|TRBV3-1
TGTGCCAGCAGCCAAGTACAGGGGGCGAACATTCAGTACTTC
CASSQVQGANIQYF
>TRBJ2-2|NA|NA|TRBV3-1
TGTGCCAGCAGCCAACGGGAGAGAGGCGGGGAGCTGTTTTTT
CASSQRERGGELFF
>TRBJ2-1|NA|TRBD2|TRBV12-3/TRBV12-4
TGTGCCAGCAGCCGGACTAGCGGTTGGGGTAATGAGCAGTTCTTC
CASSRTSGWGNEQFF
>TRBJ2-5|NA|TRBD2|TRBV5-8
TGTGCCAGCAGCGGGATTCTAGCGGGAGGAAGTGAGACCCAGTACTTC
CASSGILAGGSETQYF
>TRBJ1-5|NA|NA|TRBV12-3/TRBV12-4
TGTGCCAGCAGTCTCGTGGGGACCAATCAGCCCCAGCATTTT
CASSLVGTNQPQHF
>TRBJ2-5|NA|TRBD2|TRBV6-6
TGTGCCAGCAGTTACGTAGCGGGGCAAGAGACCCAGTACTTC
CASSYVAGQETQYF
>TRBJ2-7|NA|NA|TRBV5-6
TGTGCCAGCAGCTTACAGAGCCAGTATAACTACGAGCAGTACTTC
CASSLQSQYNYEQYF
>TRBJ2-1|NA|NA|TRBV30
TGTGCCTGGAGTGCGATCGGGGGTATGCGTGAGCAGTTCTTC
CAWSAIGGMREQFF
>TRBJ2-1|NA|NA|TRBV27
TGTGCCAGCAGTTTAAGTGGGGATGAGCAGTTCTTC
CASSLSGDEQFF
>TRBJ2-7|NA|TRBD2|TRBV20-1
TGCAGTGCTGTTGTAGCGGGAGTTGGTGAGCAGTACTTC
CSAVVAGVGEQYF
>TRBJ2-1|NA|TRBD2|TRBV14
TGTGCCAGCAGCCAAGTAGCGGGACCCTACAATGAGCAGTTCTTC
CASSQVAGPYNEQFF
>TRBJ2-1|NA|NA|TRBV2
TGTGCCAGCAGAGGAGGCGGCCCCTACAATGAGCAGTTCTTC
CASRGGGPYNEQFF
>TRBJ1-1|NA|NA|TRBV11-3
TGTGCCAGCAGCTTAGCCGGACAGACCAACACTGAAGCTTTCTTT
CASSLAGQTNTEAFF
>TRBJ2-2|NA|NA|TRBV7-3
TGTGCCAGCAGCTTTGACCGGGACACCGGGGAGCTGTTTTTT
CASSFDRDTGELFF
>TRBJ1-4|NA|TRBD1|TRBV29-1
TGCAGCGTTTCCGAGACCGGGACAGGGAATGAAAAACTGTTTTTT
CSVSETGTGNEKLFF
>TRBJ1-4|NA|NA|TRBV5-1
TGCGCCAGCAGCTTGGGAGGAAATGAAAAACTGTTTTTT
CASSLGGNEKLFF